Presented here are 4 T cell receptor beta chains from one specimen sequenced in a study of CD8+ T cells in alopecia areata. cDNA prepared by RNA extraction and subsequent reverse transcription served as the template for sequencing. Libraries were prepared by immunoSEQ multiplex PCR; TCRdb keeps only in-frame clonotypes and omits some of them. This sample has about 150,000 clones, with 45% to 60% found just once. Sequenced input: CD4+ T cells sorted from blood. The origin of the receptors is a human donor in good health.

This chain joins TRBV7-2 and TRBJ1-5; no reliable D call. Per the germline V gene, CDR1 is SGHTA and CDR2 is FQGNSA. This CDR3 region has 15 residues. Trimming pared 1 base from V and 0 bases from J, leaving 7 bases between. The CDR3 protein is CASSLGADSNQPQHF. CDR3 sequence (DNA): TGTGCCAGCAGCTTAGGGGCAGATAGCAATCAGCCCCAGCATTTT.

This clone occurred a few times. The chain employs TRBV29-1 and TRBJ2-1, with no clear D. Trimming took 8 bases from V and 10 from J, leaving 24 bases between them. Germline V lookup: CDR1 SQVTM, CDR2 ANQGSEA. The CDR3 covers 14 residues. The CDR3 here is CSSLRALSTREQFF. CDR3 nucleotides: TGCAGCTCCCTCCGGGCCCTCTCTACAAGGGAGCAGTTCTTC.

This chain connects TRBV2 to TRBJ2-2; 13 bases are a match to TRBD2. The CDR3 covers 15 residues. V shed 6 bases and J 4 bases; nucleotides not matched to a gene: 2. The germline gives CDR1 SNHLY, CDR2 FYNNEI. The CDR3 region is CASRRLAGGTGELFF. The CDR3 DNA reads TGTGCCAGCAGGAGACTAGCGGGGGGCACCGGGGAGCTGTTTTTT. Supplemented by reference TRBV2 and TRBJ2-2, the full variable domain reads EPEVTQTPSHQVTQMGQEVILRCVPISNHLYFYWYRQILGQKVEFLVSFYNNEISEKSEIFDDQFSVERPDGSNFTLKIRSTKLEDSAMYFCASRRLAGGTGELFFGEGSRLTVL.

This clone was picked up a small number of times. This chain connects TRBV25-1 to TRBJ2-5; 7 bases are a match to TRBD2. V dropped 10 bases and J dropped 6; count of bases not matched to a gene: 17. CDR1 and CDR2 from the germline V gene are MGHDK and SYGVNS. The CDR3 runs to 15 residues. DNA of the CDR3: TGTGCCATCGGACCCGGACTAGGGCCAGATAAGACCCAGTACTTC. As protein: CAIGPGLGPDKTQYF.